This TCR beta chain was captured by sequencing in a study of beta chain features in type 1 diabetes. As for this clone: The same CDR3 arises from other DNA sequences in this sample as well.

CDR3 length: 12 residues. CDR1 is SGHRS, CDR2 YFSETQ, per germline. The ends were cut back, 0 bases at V and 6 bases at J, with 7 bases in the middle. Reverse transcribing all isolated RNA meant expressed TCRB transcripts were sequenced. Sequencing was performed with immunoSEQ multiplex PCR; in TCRdb, only in-frame clones are kept and a portion is missing. The table includes about half a million clones, 9.5% to 12% detected once. The receptor's source is a woman between 18 and 29 years old in good health. J is TRBJ2-7 and V is TRBV5-1; no firm D call. Sequencing was carried out using naive CD4+ T cells from blood. The CDR3 region is CASSLAPGEQYF. In DNA form, the CDR3 reads TGCGCCAGCAGCTTGGCACCGGGCGAGCAGTACTTC.